This T cell receptor (beta chain) derives from a study of T cells after posttransplantation cyclophosphamide. TCRdb keeps only in-frame clones here, not all; method: immunoSEQ multiplex PCR. The repertoire includes 30,000 to 45,000 clones, over 75% of them detected once, and 7.5% to 9.5% sits in the top ten. There are 15 residues in the CDR3. The germline gives CDR1 MNHEY, CDR2 SVGAGI. Trimming left V 0 bases short and J 1 base short, with 6 bases between. Study-wide results and limits: Blood and skin or GI T cell repertoires showed limited TRB overlap.

Cyclophosphamide on days +3 and +4 followed busulfan-fludarabine conditioning and a marrow graft. This clone was seen a few times. Its cognate antigen is unknown. The TCR sequence derives from a female patient between 40 and 50 years old who received an allogeneic stem cell transplant from a related donor, was CMV-positive, and had no GVHD. Some T cells may possibly be graft donor cells. Sequencing was performed on CD4+ T cells sorted from blood, taken approximately 2,000 days after a stem cell transplant with posttransplant cyclophosphamide. The chain has TRBV6-5 and TRBJ2-2; tentatively, D is TRBD1 (5 bases). The CDR3 nucleotides read TGTGCCAGCAGTTACTCTCAGGGGAACACCGGGGAGCTGTTTTTT. This encodes CASSYSQGNTGELFF.